The next 12 T cell receptor beta chains were all read from a single sample in a study of Ad26.COV2.S vaccination and SARS-CoV-2 variants. TCRdb's table, derived via immunoSEQ multiplex PCR, lists solely in-frame clones and lacks some. Of some 480,000 clones in the sample, around 90% are singletons; the top ten hold around 13%. As for treatment: some 20 received Ad26.COV2.S at low or high dose, single or two shots; several received placebo; per-sample allocation not given. Day 63 after the first injection of vaccine or placebo was the sampling time. The sample was peripheral blood, taken in a trial of Ad26.COV2.S vaccine versus placebo. These receptors were collected from a person between 18 and 59 years old who received the Ad26.COV2.S COVID-19 vaccine or a placebo.

A remark on this clone: The same CDR3 arises from other DNA sequences in this sample as well. The CDR3 loop reads CASSLGGRGNSPLHF. The CDR3 nucleotides read TGTGCCAGCAGCTTAGGTGGCAGGGGGAATTCACCCCTCCACTTT. The V call is TRBV7-9, the J call TRBJ1-6; 7 bases map to TRBD1. The CDR3 runs 15 residues. CDR1 and CDR2 from the germline V gene are SEHNR and FQNEAQ (reference sequence). Germline trimming cut 1 base from V and 7 bases from J; bases unmatched to any gene: 4.

The rearrangement uses TRBV3-1 (or the pseudogene TRBV3-2) and TRBJ2-3; D is unclear. Per germline, CDR1 LGHDT and CDR2 YNNKEL (reference sequence). Trimming removed 0 bases at V and 4 bases at J, with 5 bases between. CDR3 size: 13 residues. The CDR3 loop reads CASSQEEADTQYF. The CDR3 region has the DNA TGTGCCAGCAGCCAAGAAGAGGCAGATACGCAGTATTTT.

CDR3 loop: CASREGVGGNYGYTF. CDR3 bases: TGTGCCAGCAGGGAGGGAGTAGGGGGTAACTATGGCTACACCTTC. The V call is TRBV2, the J call TRBJ1-2, with TRBD1 as a possible D gene (6 bases). Germline V gene data show CDR1 as SNHLY and CDR2 as FYNNEI. The CDR3 loop spans 15 amino acids. V was pared by 6 bases and J by 1 base, with 15 bases between.

This clone was picked up one time. The V call is TRBV2, the J call TRBJ1-5; 7 positions agree with TRBD1. There are 19 residues in the CDR3. V lost 5 bases, J lost 0 bases, and 16 bases stayed unmatched. CDR1 SNHLY and CDR2 FYNNEI come from the germline V gene. The CDR3 is CASSSLRDSLHYSNQPQHF. The CDR3 region has the DNA TGTGCCAGCAGTTCGCTTCGGGACAGCCTTCATTATAGCAATCAGCCCCAGCATTTT.

The chain has TRBV28 and TRBJ2-5; D assignment may be TRBD1 or TRBD2 (6 bases each). CDR1 is MDHEN, CDR2 SYDVKM, per germline. CDR3 length equals 16 residues. V gave up 4 bases and J gave up 4 bases, with 19 bases separating them. DNA for the CDR3: TGTGCCAGCAGTTCGATAGGGGGGAGGCGGGGAGAGACCCAGTACTTC. Residues: CASSSIGGRRGETQYF.

V is TRBV19 and J is TRBJ2-1; 7 bases are shared with TRBD1. The CDR3 has 14 residues. The V and J ends lost 2 bases and 7 bases, in that order; junction bases with no gene match: 5. Germline V CDR1 and CDR2: LNHDA, SQIVND (reference sequence). CDR3 sequence: CASSISGTVNEQFF. CDR3 in DNA: TGTGCCAGTAGTATATCGGGGACAGTGAATGAGCAGTTCTTC.

A single count supports this clone. The chain combines TRBV4-2 with TRBJ2-2; D might be TRBD1 or TRBD2, each matching 5 bases. V was cut by 0 bases and J by 2 bases, with 13 bases left in between. CDR1 is LGHNA and CDR2 is YNFKEQ in the germline V gene. The CDR3 runs to 17 residues. CDR3 sequence: CASSQDGAAENTGELFF. DNA of the CDR3: TGTGCCAGCAGCCAAGATGGGGCAGCGGAAAACACCGGGGAGCTGTTTTTT.

This clone was recorded once. The V gene is TRBV6-1, the J gene TRBJ1-2, with D possibly matching TRBD1 (5 bases). The V and J ends lost 5 bases and 3 bases respectively, with 13 bases between them. The V gene's germline CDR1 is MNHNS and CDR2 SASEGT. The CDR3 is made up of 14 amino acids. Here the CDR3 reads CASSHAGEHYGYTF. The CDR3 DNA reads as TGTGCCAGCAGTCACGCGGGGGAGCACTATGGCTACACCTTC.

The chain couples TRBV19 to TRBJ1-2; D perhaps matches TRBD1 (5 bases). The germline gives CDR1 LNHDA, CDR2 SQIVND (reference sequence). Trimming removed 2 bases from V and 4 bases from J, with 14 bases in between. CDR3 size: 15 residues. The CDR3 region is CASSINSLGTYGYTF. The CDR3 nucleotides are TGTGCCAGTAGTATAAATTCTCTCGGGACCTATGGCTACACCTTC.

The chain recombines TRBV6-6 with TRBJ1-1, with 12 bases aligning to TRBD1. This CDR3 contains 16 residues. Germline V gives CDR1 MNHNY, CDR2 SVGAGI (reference sequence). V dropped 6 bases and J dropped 0; count of bases not matched to a gene: 5. The CDR3 DNA sequence: TGTGCCAGCAGGGACGGGACAGGGGGCATGAACACTGAAGCTTTCTTT. Residues: CASRDGTGGMNTEAFF.

J is TRBJ1-5 and V is TRBV28; D may be TRBD1 (5 bases). Germline V gives CDR1 MDHEN, CDR2 SYDVKM. The ends were cut back, 4 bases at V and 7 bases at J, with 11 bases in the middle. The CDR3 length is 13 residues. Here the CDR3 reads CASSWGLKQPQHF. For the CDR3, the DNA is TGTGCCAGCAGTTGGGGGTTGAAGCAGCCCCAGCATTTT.

The rearrangement links TRBV2 to TRBJ1-6; TRBD1 might be the D (5 bases). CDR1 SNHLY and CDR2 FYNNEI come from the germline V gene. V lost 6 bases to trimming and J lost 4 bases, with 16 bases between them. This CDR3 has 16 residues. CDR3 sequence (DNA): TGTGCCAGCAGGTCTGACTCGGGGGGATATAATTCACCCCTCCACTTT. It specifies CASRSDSGGYNSPLHF.